The next 28 T cell receptor beta chains were all read from a single sample in a study of cytomegalovirus exposure and HLA in healthy donors. PCR used 60 Vbeta primers and 13 Jbeta primers. Sequencing used immunoSEQ multiplex PCR; TCRdb keeps in-frame clones, though not all of them. Altogether under 150,000 clones are present, around 82% being singletons, with the ten largest covering around 10%. Input material: PBMCs. Every receptor here comes from a male donor in good health and CMV-seropositive.

The gene calls are TRBV6-5 and TRBJ2-2, with a weak D call TRBD1 (5 bases). V shed 6 bases and J shed 5 bases, with 13 bases lying between them. Germline V gene sequence: CDR1 MNHEY, CDR2 SVGAGI. The CDR3 runs 14 residues. The CDR3 protein is CASRGRERTGELFF. CDR3 nucleotides: TGTGCCAGCAGGGGCAGGGAAAGAACCGGGGAGCTGTTTTTT.

This chain connects TRBV4-2 to TRBJ2-7, with no clear D. CDR3 length: 14 amino acids. The germline V and J ends were trimmed by 1 base and 2 bases, with 9 bases remaining between them. From germline, CDR1 is LGHNA and CDR2 YNFKEQ. CDR3 region: CASSQGQATYEQYF. The CDR3 nucleotides are TGTGCCAGCAGCCAAGGGCAGGCCACCTACGAGCAGTACTTC.

The V and J genes are TRBV5-1 and TRBJ2-7; the match to TRBD1 covers 7 bases. The V gene's germline CDR1 is SGHRS and CDR2 YFSETQ. V shed 4 bases and J 2 bases; nucleotides not matched to a gene: 6. The CDR3 totals 14 residues. The CDR3 spells CASSTGTAPYEQYF. The CDR3 coding sequence is TGCGCCAGCAGCACCGGGACAGCACCCTACGAGCAGTACTTC.

The V and J genes are TRBV5-1 and TRBJ2-7; 7 bases are a match to TRBD2. The CDR3 has 13 residues. With V trimmed by 3 bases and J by 3 bases, 3 bases remained unmatched. Germline assignment: CDR1 SGHRS and CDR2 YFSETQ. Here the CDR3 reads CASSSSGNYEQYF. The CDR3 bases are TGCGCCAGCAGCTCAAGCGGGAACTACGAGCAGTACTTC.

The chain is built from TRBV7-9 and TRBJ1-3; D uncertain. The CDR3 sequence is 12 residues long. V dropped 7 bases and J dropped 1 base, with 5 bases sitting between them. Germline V lookup: CDR1 SEHNR, CDR2 FQNEAQ (reference sequence). CDR3 protein: CASTRSGNTIYF. CDR3 nucleotides: TGTGCCAGCACGCGATCTGGAAACACCATATATTTT. Drawing the rest from reference TRBV7-9 and TRBJ1-3, the complete variable domain is DTGVSQNPRHKITKRGQNVTFRCDPISEHNRLYWYRQTLGQGPEFLTYFQNEAQLEKSRLLSDRFSAERPKGSFSTLEIQRTEQGDSAMYLCASTRSGNTIYFGEGSWLTVV.

The rearrangement links TRBV11-1 to TRBJ1-1; D gene ambiguous. Germline V gene sequence: CDR1 SGHAT, CDR2 FQDESV (reference sequence). This CDR3 has 13 residues. V gave up 3 bases and J gave up 11 bases, with 16 bases separating them. The CDR3 spells CASSFNPKNRAFF. CDR3 in DNA: TGTGCCAGCAGCTTCAACCCAAAGAACCGGGCTTTCTTT.

The DNA for the CDR3 is TGCAGCGTTGACCCCATAGCGGGAGAGGACAATGAGCAGTTCTTC. Protein sequence: CSVDPIAGEDNEQFF. The V call is TRBV29-1, the J call TRBJ2-1; 9 positions match TRBD2. V shed 3 bases and J 5 bases; nucleotides not matched to a gene: 8. Looked up from germline, CDR1 is SQVTM and CDR2 is ANQGSEA. The CDR3 is 15 residues long.

Details on this clone: Other DNA sequences in this sample translate to the same CDR3. V and J are TRBV6-1 and TRBJ1-5; D may be TRBD1 (6 bases). Per the germline V gene, CDR1 is MNHNS and CDR2 is SASEGT. V was cut by 8 bases and J by 3 bases, with 11 bases left in between. The CDR3 sequence is 13 residues long. This CDR3 reads CASRQVNNQPQHF. The CDR3 DNA sequence: TGTGCCAGCCGACAGGTCAACAATCAGCCCCAGCATTTT.

This clone was counted between two and nine times. The V call is TRBV27, the J call TRBJ2-1; 11 positions agree with TRBD2. The CDR3 loop spans 16 amino acids. Trimming at V came to 2 bases and at J to 4 bases, leaving 4 bases not matched to a gene. CDR1 and CDR2 from the germline V gene are MNHEY and SMNVEV (reference sequence). The CDR3 nucleotides read TGTGCCAGCAGTTTAGTAGCGGGAGGGCGTTACAATGAGCAGTTCTTC. Its protein is CASSLVAGGRYNEQFF.

The chain is built from TRBV2 and TRBJ2-5; tentatively, D is TRBD2 (5 bases). Germline CDR1 SNHLY, CDR2 FYNNEI. CDR3 length: 12 residues. V was pared by 4 bases and J by 5 bases, with 8 bases between. CDR3 coding DNA: TGTGCCAGCAGTGTAAGGAGGGAGACCCAGTACTTC. Its translation is CASSVRRETQYF. The whole variable domain, remainder taken from reference TRBV2 and TRBJ2-5, is EPEVTQTPSHQVTQMGQEVILRCVPISNHLYFYWYRQILGQKVEFLVSFYNNEISEKSEIFDDQFSVERPDGSNFTLKIRSTKLEDSAMYFCASSVRRETQYFGPGTRLLVL.

The chain couples TRBV19 to TRBJ2-3; 11 bases fit TRBD2. V trimming: 4 bases; J trimming: 3 bases; junction bases outside the gene matches: 3. The V gene's germline CDR1 is LNHDA and CDR2 SQIVND (reference sequence). The CDR3 has 15 amino acids. This CDR3 reads CASSKTSGRTDTQYF. CDR3 bases: TGTGCCAGTAGTAAAACTAGCGGGAGAACAGATACGCAGTATTTT.

V is TRBV19 and J is TRBJ2-5, with 8 bases fitting TRBD1. V lost 5 bases and J lost 5; bases outside the gene matches: 16. This CDR3 contains 17 residues. Germline CDR1 and CDR2: LNHDA and SQIVND (reference sequence). As DNA, the CDR3 is TGTGCCAGTAGTCATAGGGGAGAGGGACAGGTCTGGGAGACCCAGTACTTC. The encoded protein is CASSHRGEGQVWETQYF.

This chain uses TRBV7-8 with TRBJ2-1; TRBD1 might be the D (6 bases). Germline CDR1 SGHVS, CDR2 FQNEAQ. The CDR3 covers 15 residues. Trimming left V 2 bases short and J 7 bases short, with 15 bases between. The CDR3 reads CASSLSHGGQNEQFF. DNA for the CDR3: TGTGCCAGCAGCTTATCCCATGGGGGCCAAAATGAGCAGTTCTTC. The full variable domain, completed using reference TRBV7-8 and TRBJ2-1, is GAGVSQSPRYKVAKRGQDVALRCDPISGHVSLFWYQQALGQGPEFLTYFQNEAQLDKSGLPSDRFFAERPEGSVSTLKIQRTQQEDSAVYLCASSLSHGGQNEQFFGPGTRLTVL.

This chain links TRBV30 with TRBJ2-7, with D perhaps matching TRBD1 (5 bases). V was pared by 1 base and J by 3 bases, with 7 bases between. Germline V lookup: CDR1 GTSNPN, CDR2 SVGIG (reference sequence). The CDR3 covers 12 residues. In DNA form, the CDR3 reads TGTGCCTGGAGTGGACAGAACTACGAGCAGTACTTC. Amino acid sequence: CAWSGQNYEQYF.

This clone was detected once. This chain uses TRBV5-1 with TRBJ2-1; D is ambiguous. The germline CDR1 and CDR2 sequences are SGHRS and YFSETQ. Deletions cut 0 bases from V and 4 bases from J, with 14 bases between. The CDR3 is made up of 16 amino acids. This chain's CDR3 is CASSLVLRGPYNEQFF. In nucleotides, the CDR3 is TGCGCCAGCAGCTTGGTTCTGAGAGGCCCATACAATGAGCAGTTCTTC. The full variable domain, completed using reference TRBV5-1 and TRBJ2-1, is KAGVTQTPRYLIKTRGQQVTLSCSPISGHRSVSWYQQTPGQGLQFLFEYFSETQRNKGNFPGRFSGRQFSNSRSEMNVSTLELGDSALYLCASSLVLRGPYNEQFFGPGTRLTVL.

V gene TRBV5-1 combines with J gene TRBJ2-1; 9 nucleotides line up with TRBD2. CDR3 length: 15 residues. V shed 0 bases and J 7 bases; nucleotides not matched to a gene: 5. CDR1 and CDR2 from the germline V gene are SGHRS and YFSETQ. CDR3 bases: TGCGCCAGCAGCTTGGGGTCTAGCGGGACTAATGAGCAGTTCTTC. Protein sequence: CASSLGSSGTNEQFF.

The chain couples TRBV6-5 to TRBJ2-7; 11 bases are shared with TRBD2. CDR1 and CDR2 (germline): MNHEY, SVGAGI. The length of the CDR3 is 15 residues. The V and J ends lost 0 bases and 2 bases, in that order; junction bases with no gene match: 0. The CDR3 DNA is TGTGCCAGCAGTTACTCGACTAGCGGGGCCTACGAGCAGTACTTC. Translation gives CASSYSTSGAYEQYF.

This clone was seen only once. J is TRBJ2-3 and V is TRBV19; 8 nucleotides line up with TRBD2. From germline, CDR1 is LNHDA and CDR2 SQIVND (reference sequence). This CDR3 comprises 19 residues. With V trimmed by 5 bases and J by 1 base, 17 bases remained unmatched. In nucleotides, the CDR3 is TGTGCCAGTAGTTCTCCCCAATCGACCACTAGCGGCCGCACAGATACGCAGTATTTT. Translated: CASSSPQSTTSGRTDTQYF.

The chain links TRBV7-9 to TRBJ1-4; 7 bases match TRBD1. The ends lost 1 base at V and 3 bases at J; junction bases unmatched: 8. Germline V CDR1 and CDR2: SEHNR, FQNEAQ (reference sequence). This CDR3 is built from 17 residues. The CDR3 DNA reads as TGTGCCAGCAGCTTAGAAGTTAGGGGGCGAGCTAATGAAAAACTGTTTTTT. Amino acids: CASSLEVRGRANEKLFF.

The gene calls are TRBV13 and TRBJ2-1, with 7 bases that match TRBD2. Germline-derived CDR1 and CDR2 are PRHDT and FYEKMQ (reference sequence). CDR3 size: 14 residues. V was clipped by 8 bases and J by 7 bases; unmatched bases: 11. CDR3 sequence: CASGIGGSGNEQFF. DNA for the CDR3: TGTGCCAGCGGGATCGGCGGGAGTGGGAATGAGCAGTTCTTC.

V usage is TRBV19 and J usage is TRBJ2-5; D gene unclear. Trimming removed 2 bases from V and 5 bases from J, with 3 bases in between. The CDR3 loop spans 11 amino acids. Germline V lookup: CDR1 LNHDA, CDR2 SQIVND (reference sequence). CDR3 coding DNA: TGTGCCAGTAGTATATATGAGACCCAGTACTTC. Translated: CASSIYETQYF.

For this clone: Mismatch with germline at one junction end may stem from a read error. This chain joins TRBV11-1 and TRBJ2-6; 9 positions agree with TRBD2. CDR3 length: 18 residues. Per germline, CDR1 SGHAT and CDR2 FQDESV (reference sequence). CDR3 sequence: CASSLGASGASGANGLTF. The CDR3 nucleotides read TGTGCCAGCAGCTTAGGGGCTAGCGGGGCCTCTGGGGCCAACGGCCTGACTTTC.

The V gene is TRBV27, the J gene TRBJ2-6; 10 bases map to TRBD1. This CDR3 region has 18 residues. CDR1 and CDR2 (germline): MNHEY, SMNVEV (reference sequence). Germline trimming cut 6 bases from V and 0 bases from J; bases unmatched to any gene: 8. Written as DNA, the CDR3 is TGTGCCAGCAGCTTAGAAGGGACAGGGGCCTCTGGGGCCAACGTCCTGACTTTC. This encodes CASSLEGTGASGANVLTF.

There are a few counts of this clone. This rearrangement joins TRBV4-2 to TRBJ2-5, with 7 positions matching TRBD1. The CDR3 extends over 17 amino acids. Germline V lookup: CDR1 LGHNA, CDR2 YNFKEQ. Unmatched junction bases numbered 10, after V lost 0 bases and J lost 3 bases. Here the CDR3 reads CASSQDGPETGKETQYF. CDR3 in DNA: TGTGCCAGCAGCCAAGACGGGCCTGAGACAGGGAAAGAGACCCAGTACTTC.

The V gene is TRBV28, the J gene TRBJ2-3; 12 bases are a match to TRBD2. Germline CDR1 MDHEN, CDR2 SYDVKM. The CDR3 totals 17 residues. With V trimmed by 6 bases and J by 0 bases, 7 bases remained unmatched. The CDR3 region has the DNA TGTGCCAGCAGCCGAGGACTAGCGGGACTTAGCACAGATACGCAGTATTTT. Encoded protein: CASSRGLAGLSTDTQYF.

The chain joins TRBV4-2 to TRBJ2-7, with D tentatively TRBD2 (6 bases). V dropped 1 base and J dropped 4 bases, with 14 bases sitting between them. The CDR3 contains 15 residues. CDR1 LGHNA and CDR2 YNFKEQ come from the germline V gene. The CDR3 loop reads CASSQVRDERYEQYF. The CDR3 DNA is TGTGCCAGCAGCCAAGTGCGGGACGAGAGATACGAGCAGTACTTC.

V and J are TRBV2 and TRBJ2-6; tentatively, D is TRBD2 (6 bases). V lost 3 bases and J 0 bases, leaving 9 bases between the germline ends. The germline gives CDR1 SNHLY, CDR2 FYNNEI. The CDR3 has 16 amino acids. The CDR3 reads CASSEGLRSGANVLTF. The CDR3 DNA sequence: TGTGCCAGCAGTGAGGGACTTCGCTCTGGGGCCAACGTCCTGACTTTC.

This clone has a handful of counts. The chain joins TRBV6-5 to TRBJ2-7; 7 nucleotides agree with TRBD1. CDR1 and CDR2 (germline): MNHEY, SVGAGI. Trimming at V came to 7 bases and at J to 7 bases, leaving 4 bases not matched to a gene. The CDR3 has 11 amino acids. CDR3 nucleotide sequence: TGTGCCAGCAAGCTGGACAGGGAGCAGTACTTC. This gives the protein CASKLDREQYF.